The 12 T cell receptor beta chains below come from one sample, sequenced in a study of identical twins. TCRdb fed the 5' RACE reads into MiXCR, producing one record per CDR3 protein. This sample has about 690,000 distinct CDR3 sequences, with 20% to 25% found just once. A further study also used this sample, focusing on T cells expressing NK-cell markers.

The specimen sequenced was PBMCs. These receptors were collected from a woman aged 18-35 years in good health.

This clonotype was counted between two and nine times. The chain couples TRBV29-1 to TRBJ2-1; TRBD2 aligns across 9 bases. After removal of 5 bases from V and 2 bases from J, the junction contained 7 bases not matched to a gene. The CDR3 is 15 residues long. Germline CDR1 SQVTM, CDR2 ANQGSEA. The CDR3 here is CSVTTSGGPYNEQFF. The DNA for the CDR3 is TGCAGCGTTACGACTAGCGGAGGCCCCTACAATGAGCAGTTCTTC.

J is TRBJ2-2 and V is TRBV5-1, with TRBD1 matching 9 bases. Trimming cost V 6 bases and J 5 bases; bases outside gene matches: 8. Germline V gene data show CDR1 as SGHRS and CDR2 as YFSETQ. This CDR3 has 15 amino acids. This CDR3 is CASTRDRAFTGELFF. CDR3 in DNA: TGCGCCAGCACCCGGGACAGGGCTTTTACCGGGGAGCTGTTTTTT.

In its sample, this clonotype was seen a few times. V usage is TRBV20-1 and J usage is TRBJ2-5, with D hard to call. V shed 4 bases and J shed 9 bases, with 21 bases lying between them. The CDR3 has 14 residues. Germline-derived CDR1 and CDR2 are DFQATT and SNEGSKA (reference sequence). The CDR3 coding sequence is TGCAGTGCTATCCATCCGGTCGGTCCAAGGGCCCAGTACTTC. Translation gives CSAIHPVGPRAQYF.

This chain uses TRBV3-1 with TRBJ2-4, with a weak D call TRBD2 (5 bases). V lost 5 bases and J 0 bases, leaving 23 bases between the germline ends. This CDR3 has 19 amino acids. CDR1 is LGHDT, CDR2 YNNKEL, per germline (reference sequence). DNA of the CDR3: TGTGCCAGCAGCGCTAGTCAGGCCGGGATGAAACTAGCCAAAAACATTCAGTACTTC. This encodes CASSASQAGMKLAKNIQYF.

This chain uses TRBV20-1 with TRBJ1-1; D unresolved. Germline CDR1 is DFQATT and CDR2 is SNEGSKA (reference sequence). This CDR3 has 13 residues. V was pared by 5 bases and J by 2 bases, with 12 bases between. CDR3 region: CSADSTHNTEAFF. The CDR3 DNA is TGCAGTGCTGATTCGACACATAACACTGAAGCTTTCTTT.

This CDR3 reads CASSASGEKQYF. As DNA, the CDR3 is TGCGCCAGCAGCGCTAGCGGGGAGAAGCAGTATTTT. This chain joins TRBV5-1 and TRBJ2-3; 9 nucleotides match TRBD2. J lost 11 bases, V lost 4 bases, and 5 bases had no gene match. The CDR3 runs to 12 residues. Germline assignment: CDR1 SGHRS and CDR2 YFSETQ.

Only a few counts were recorded for this clonotype. V and J are TRBV4-3 and TRBJ2-4; possibly TRBD2 for D (6 bases). The ends were cut back, 2 bases at V and 5 bases at J, with 13 bases in the middle. CDR1 and CDR2 (germline): LGHNA, YSLEER. The CDR3 is 15 amino acids. The CDR3 protein is CASSQRSGGENIQYF. The CDR3 nucleotides are TGCGCCAGCAGCCAACGTAGTGGAGGGGAAAACATTCAGTACTTC.

This clonotype was seen once. The chain recombines TRBV9 with TRBJ2-3; 9 nucleotides agree with TRBD2. The V segment lost 6 bases and the J segment 2 bases; nucleotides outside the gene matches: 7. CDR1 is SGDLS, CDR2 YYNGEE, per germline. The CDR3 is made up of 15 amino acids. CDR3 amino acids: CASKAGGPHTDTQYF. The DNA of the CDR3 is TGTGCCAGCAAGGCGGGAGGGCCACACACAGATACGCAGTATTTT.

This clonotype appeared a few times. This CDR3 reads CASSSFSGSSYNEQFF. In DNA form, the CDR3 reads TGTGCCAGCAGCTCCTTTAGCGGGAGCTCCTACAATGAGCAGTTCTTC. The rearrangement links TRBV7-6 to TRBJ2-1, with 9 positions matching TRBD2. This CDR3 is built from 16 residues. Germline V gene lookup returns CDR1 SGHVS and CDR2 FNYEAQ. V lost 4 bases to trimming and J lost 0 bases; unmatched junction nucleotides: 4.

This chain joins TRBV28 and TRBJ2-7, with D uncertain. The CDR3 is 14 amino acids. CDR1 MDHEN and CDR2 SYDVKM come from the germline V gene. Trimming cost V 5 bases and J 2 bases, with 13 bases left between them. The CDR3 DNA reads as TGTGCCAGCAGTGCCGACGGAATAACCTACGAGCAGTACTTC. Protein: CASSADGITYEQYF.

CDR3 sequence: CASSLSVAGTDTQYF. CDR3 coding DNA: TGTGCCAGCAGCTTATCGGTAGCGGGTACAGATACGCAGTATTTT. The genes are TRBV7-2 and TRBJ2-3; 7 bases map to TRBD2. There are 15 residues in the CDR3. V dropped 2 bases and J dropped 3; count of bases not matched to a gene: 5. Germline V gene sequence: CDR1 SGHTA, CDR2 FQGNSA.

This clonotype was found a few times. The V call is TRBV6-5, the J call TRBJ2-5; D perhaps matches TRBD2 (5 bases). V lost 3 bases and J 5 bases, leaving 13 bases between the germline ends. The germline V gene has CDR1 MNHEY and CDR2 SVGAGI. This CDR3 region has 14 residues. CDR3: CASSYHPGYETQYF. CDR3 bases: TGTGCCAGCAGTTATCACCCGGGGTATGAGACCCAGTACTTC.